These 26 T cell receptor beta chains were sequenced from one sample in a study of T cell responses to AZD1222 COVID-19 vaccine. Data came from immunoSEQ multiplex PCR; TCRdb stores just in-frame clones and leaves some out. The sample holds some 120,000 clones, 94% seen once. Sequencing was performed on peripheral blood, taken on day 0 of AZD1222 vaccination. The source of these receptors is an adult in good health.

This clone showed up just a few times. Other DNA sequences in the same sample also yield this CDR3. This chain connects TRBV6-2 or TRBV6-3 to TRBJ2-7; D is ambiguous. Germline CDR1 reads MNHEY; CDR2 reads SVGEGT. CDR3 length equals 11 residues. Trimming stripped 1 base from V and 4 bases from J, with 2 bases between. CDR3 amino acids: CASSYFYEQYF. The CDR3 DNA is TGTGCCAGCAGTTACTTTTACGAGCAGTACTTC.

The gene calls are TRBV6-5 and TRBJ2-5; possible D gene TRBD1, 6 bases. V lost 1 base to trimming and J lost 4 bases, with 10 bases between them. The CDR3 is made up of 14 amino acids. CDR1 is MNHEY, CDR2 SVGAGI, per germline. DNA for the CDR3: TGTGCCAGCAGTTACTGGGGGCTCGGAGAGACCCAGTACTTC. It is translated as CASSYWGLGETQYF.

The chain carries TRBV7-2 and TRBJ2-3; 7 positions match TRBD2. Germline CDR1 reads SGHTA; CDR2 reads FQGNSA. This CDR3 comprises 15 residues. V lost 5 bases and J lost 4; bases outside the gene matches: 9. The CDR3 spells CASSVGLSGPDTQYF. As DNA, the CDR3 is TGTGCCAGCAGCGTGGGACTATCAGGCCCAGATACGCAGTATTTT.

The chain carries TRBV5-1 and TRBJ1-1, with 8 positions matching TRBD1. This CDR3 is built from 14 residues. V shed 4 bases and J 3 bases; nucleotides not matched to a gene: 5. Germline V gene sequence: CDR1 SGHRS, CDR2 YFSETQ. The CDR3 bases are TGCGCCAGCAGCCCCGCAGGGGGCTACACTGAAGCTTTCTTT. It translates to CASSPAGGYTEAFF.

CDR3 bases: TGTGCCAGCAGCGTATCGGGAAGGGCGAACAATAATTCACCCCTCCACTTT. This gives the protein CASSVSGRANNNSPLHF. The genes are TRBV9 and TRBJ1-6; D is ambiguous. The CDR3 spans 17 residues. Per germline, CDR1 SGDLS and CDR2 YYNGEE. V lost 1 base and J 5 bases, leaving 16 bases between the germline ends.

This chain links TRBV6-6 with TRBJ2-2; 10 bases match TRBD2. CDR1 and CDR2 from the germline V gene are MNHNY and SVGAGI (reference sequence). V was pared by 2 bases and J by 6 bases, with 6 bases of the junction left unmatched. This CDR3 comprises 16 residues. The CDR3 spells CASSYPAGGPSGELFF. CDR3 nucleotide sequence: TGTGCCAGCAGTTACCCAGCGGGAGGGCCCTCCGGGGAGCTGTTTTTT.

The J gene is TRBJ2-2, the V gene TRBV9; no definite D call. V lost 0 bases and J 5 bases, leaving 8 bases between the germline ends. The germline V gene has CDR1 SGDLS and CDR2 YYNGEE. The CDR3 sequence is 14 residues long. This CDR3 is CASSVDLGTGELFF. CDR3 coding DNA: TGTGCCAGCAGCGTAGATCTGGGGACCGGGGAGCTGTTTTTT.

The chain uses TRBV6-5 and TRBJ1-1, with 7 bases matching TRBD1. Germline V gives CDR1 MNHEY, CDR2 SVGAGI. The trim removed 2 bases at V and 5 bases at J, leaving 2 bases unmatched. The CDR3 is 13 amino acids. CDR3 nucleotides: TGTGCCAGCAGTTACGGGACAGAGACTGAAGCTTTCTTT. It translates to CASSYGTETEAFF.

The chain couples TRBV6-2 or TRBV6-3 to TRBJ2-7, with 7 bases that match TRBD1. The germline V gene encodes CDR1 MNHEY and CDR2 SVGEGT. V dropped 4 bases and J dropped 4; count of bases not matched to a gene: 19. This CDR3 comprises 18 residues. CDR3 in DNA: TGTGCCAGCAGTTCACTCCCTCTGGACAGGACCCCCCGGTACGAGCAGTACTTC. Amino acid sequence: CASSSLPLDRTPRYEQYF.

The J gene is TRBJ2-7, the V gene TRBV19; 11 positions agree with TRBD2. CDR1 is LNHDA and CDR2 is SQIVND in the germline V gene (reference sequence). The trim removed 5 bases at V and 5 bases at J, leaving 8 bases unmatched. The CDR3 spans 15 residues. The CDR3: CASSPIAGGPDEQYF. As DNA, the CDR3 is TGTGCCAGTAGTCCAATAGCGGGAGGGCCCGACGAGCAGTACTTC. Complete variable domain (other parts from reference TRBV19 and TRBJ2-7): DGGITQSPKYLFRKEGQNVTLSCEQNLNHDAMYWYRQDPGQGLRLIYYSQIVNDFQKGDIAEGYSVSREKKESFPLTVTSAQKNPTAFYLCASSPIAGGPDEQYFGPGTRLTVT.

This rearrangement joins TRBV29-1 to TRBJ1-1; possibly TRBD1 for D (5 bases). CDR3 length: 12 residues. Trimming removed 4 bases from V and 4 bases from J, with 10 bases in between. Germline V gene lookup returns CDR1 SQVTM and CDR2 ANQGSEA. As DNA, the CDR3 is TGCAGCGTTGTTCGGGACGGCACTGAAGCTTTCTTT. Protein: CSVVRDGTEAFF.

This clone was seen once. The V gene is TRBV10-2, the J gene TRBJ1-1; maybe TRBD1 (5 bases). Germline V CDR1 and CDR2: WSHSY, SAAADI. This CDR3 spans 14 amino acids. The germline V and J ends were trimmed by 0 bases and 1 base, with 6 bases remaining between them. The CDR3 DNA reads as TGCGCCAGCAGTGAGTCTGGGGGGAACACTGAAGCTTTCTTT. Protein product: CASSESGGNTEAFF.

The V gene is TRBV18, the J gene TRBJ1-1; 7 bases agree with TRBD1. The CDR3 is 15 amino acids. The germline V gene has CDR1 KGHSH and CDR2 LQKENI. J lost 1 base, V lost 2 bases, and 4 bases had no gene match. The DNA for the CDR3 is TGTGCCAGCTCACCATGGACAGGCCCGAACACTGAAGCTTTCTTT. As protein: CASSPWTGPNTEAFF.

This chain links TRBV14 with TRBJ1-4; possibly TRBD1 for D (6 bases). Looked up from germline, CDR1 is SGHDN and CDR2 is FVKESK. Trimming cost V 5 bases and J 4 bases, with 8 bases left between them. The CDR3 extends over 13 amino acids. The CDR3, as DNA: TGTGCCAGCAGCAGGGGGGGTAATGAAAAACTGTTTTTT. Protein: CASSRGGNEKLFF.

The CDR3 loop reads CASSSGTGPTGGNTIYF. The CDR3 DNA follows: TGCGCCAGCAGCTCTGGGACAGGGCCCACAGGTGGAAACACCATATATTTT. V is TRBV5-1 and J is TRBJ1-3; 9 bases align to TRBD1. The germline V gene has CDR1 SGHRS and CDR2 YFSETQ. The V gene end was trimmed by 3 bases and the J gene end by 3 bases; junction bases not matched to a gene: 10. CDR3 length equals 17 residues.

The table lists this clone with a count of one. This chain joins TRBV30 and TRBJ2-7; no firm D call. In germline, CDR1 is GTSNPN, CDR2 SVGIG (reference sequence). Deletions cut 0 bases from V and 9 bases from J, with 9 bases between. This CDR3 spans 11 amino acids. The CDR3 DNA sequence: TGTGCCTGGAGTGTACAGAAACGGCAGTACTTC. Translating gives CAWSVQKRQYF.

The chain recombines TRBV7-2 with TRBJ2-1; no definite D call. V shed 6 bases and J shed 0 bases, with 18 bases lying between them. Looked up from germline, CDR1 is SGHTA and CDR2 is FQGNSA. This CDR3 spans 17 amino acids. In DNA form, the CDR3 reads TGTGCCAGCAGTCTCTTGGGTTTGGCGAGCTCCTACAATGAGCAGTTCTTC. Translating gives CASSLLGLASSYNEQFF. The full variable domain, with the rest looked up from reference TRBV7-2 and TRBJ2-1, is GAGVSQSPSNKVTEKGKDVELRCDPISGHTALYWYRQSLGQGLEFLIYFQGNSAPDKSGLPSDRFSAERTGGSVSTLTIQRTQQEDSAVYLCASSLLGLASSYNEQFFGPGTRLTVL.

The chain combines TRBV7-9 with TRBJ1-2; D might be TRBD1 (6 bases). The V gene lost 4 bases and the J gene lost 7 bases, with 13 bases spanning the gap. The CDR3 has 13 amino acids. Germline CDR1 is SEHNR and CDR2 is FQNEAQ (reference sequence). CDR3 DNA: TGTGCCAGCAGCTACAGGGAGGTGGCTGGCTACACCTTC. Its translation is CASSYREVAGYTF.

The chain combines TRBV5-8 with TRBJ2-1; TRBD1 or TRBD2 may be the D gene (6 bases each). The CDR3 totals 13 residues. The V and J ends lost 6 bases and 12 bases respectively, with 19 bases between them. The germline V gene has CDR1 SGHTS and CDR2 YDEGEE. The DNA for the CDR3 is TGTGCCAGCATCCTGGGGGGCTCTAGTGGGCAGTTCTTC. It encodes CASILGGSSGQFF.

The chain employs TRBV21-1 and TRBJ1-3. TRBV21-1 is a known pseudogene. The CDR3 covers 15 residues. CDR3 sequence: CASPKRRVAGNTIYF. In DNA form, the CDR3 reads TGTGCCAGCCCTAAACGGAGGGTAGCTGGAAACACCATATATTTT.

This rearrangement joins TRBV2 to TRBJ2-7, with unresolved D. V was pared by 7 bases and J by 0 bases, with 16 bases between. The CDR3 is 15 amino acids. Germline lookup yields CDR1 SNHLY and CDR2 FYNNEI. In DNA, the CDR3 is TGTGCCAGCATTCCGCCCAGCCTATCCTCCTACGAGCAGTACTTC. This sequence encodes CASIPPSLSSYEQYF.

This clone was found once. The chain uses TRBV30 and TRBJ1-2; D is unresolved. CDR1 is GTSNPN, CDR2 SVGIG, per germline (reference sequence). Between the trimmed V and J ends, which lost 0 bases and 1 base, there was a span of 6 bases. The CDR3 consists of 13 residues. The chain's CDR3 is CAWSVHINYGYTF. CDR3 nucleotides: TGTGCCTGGAGTGTACACATTAACTATGGCTACACCTTC.

The chain has TRBV13 and TRBJ2-2, with a possible D match to TRBD2 (5 bases). Germline CDR1 PRHDT, CDR2 FYEKMQ (reference sequence). The CDR3 sequence is 19 residues long. Trimming removed 5 bases at V and 0 bases at J, with 22 bases between. The CDR3: CASSPQWKVRATNTGELFF. The CDR3 coding sequence is TGTGCCAGCAGCCCACAGTGGAAAGTGAGGGCTACGAACACCGGGGAGCTGTTTTTT.

The chain links TRBV6-6 to TRBJ1-1; no clear D. This CDR3 is built from 13 residues. Trimming cost V 3 bases and J 1 base, with 6 bases left between them. The germline CDR1 and CDR2 sequences are MNHNY and SVGAGI (reference sequence). CDR3 bases: TGTGCCAGCAGTTATGAGGGGAACACTGAAGCTTTCTTT. This encodes CASSYEGNTEAFF.

The chain uses TRBV9 and TRBJ1-4; D unclear. Trimming cost V 0 bases and J 10 bases, with 10 bases left between them. CDR3 length: 13 residues. The V gene's germline CDR1 is SGDLS and CDR2 YYNGEE. CDR3 in amino acids: CASSVGPGGKLFF. CDR3 bases: TGTGCCAGCAGCGTAGGGCCGGGCGGAAAACTGTTTTTT.

This chain connects TRBV6-5 to TRBJ1-4; TRBD1 matches at 8 bases. In germline, CDR1 is MNHEY, CDR2 SVGAGI. V shed 1 base and J 6 bases; nucleotides not matched to a gene: 4. This CDR3 spans 15 amino acids. The CDR3 loop is CASSYLDRAHEKLFF. The CDR3 bases are TGTGCCAGCAGTTACTTGGACAGGGCCCATGAAAAACTGTTTTTT.